This T cell receptor (beta chain) is from a study of cytomegalovirus exposure and HLA in healthy donors. The CDR3 consists of 15 residues. Deletions cut 5 bases from V and 7 bases from J, with 20 bases between. Germline-derived CDR1 and CDR2 are MDHEN and SYDVKM. The PCR used 60 Vbeta and 13 Jbeta primers. Data came from immunoSEQ multiplex PCR; TCRdb stores just in-frame clones and leaves some out. The repertoire includes 90,000 or so clones, over 75% of them detected once, and about 6% sits in the top ten. This clone was seen a single time. The sequenced material came from PBMCs. This TCR derives from a female donor in good health and CMV-seronegative. The chain is built from TRBV28 and TRBJ1-2; D unclear. CDR3 region: CASSLAGRVNGGYTF. The CDR3 nucleotides are TGTGCCAGCAGTCTTGCGGGTAGGGTGAACGGTGGCTACACCTTC.